Below are 2 T cell receptor beta chains sequenced from a single sample in a study of beta chain features in type 1 diabetes. Sequencing targeted expressed TCRB transcripts, as all isolated RNA had been reverse transcribed. Repertoires were generated with immunoSEQ multiplex PCR, while TCRdb's copy carries only in-frame clones and drops some. The sample records 300,000 to 350,000 clones, roughly 14% being singletons. Whole-study results and caveats: There was a moderate but significant shortening of TCRB CDR3s in all four CD4+ subsets of Type 1 diabetes patients.

The antigens these receptors bind are not known. Sequencing used naive CD4+ T cells from blood. The receptors shown here come from a young woman with type 1 diabetes.

The sample holds one count of this clone. The chain links TRBV18 to TRBJ2-7; D is unresolved. Germline V gene sequence: CDR1 KGHSH, CDR2 LQKENI. CDR3 length equals 13 residues. V lost 2 bases and J lost 4, with 9 bases in between. The CDR3 protein is CASSPYEAYEQYF. The CDR3 nucleotides read TGTGCCAGCTCACCATACGAGGCATACGAGCAGTACTTC.

This chain links TRBV29-1 with TRBJ2-1, with TRBD2 matching 8 bases. Germline CDR1 SQVTM, CDR2 ANQGSEA. The CDR3 consists of 17 residues. Trimming removed 7 bases from V and 7 bases from J; junction bases left unmatched: 21. The CDR3 here is CSAAWVAGRAAINEQFF. Here the CDR3 DNA reads TGCAGCGCTGCATGGGTAGCGGGGAGGGCCGCAATTAATGAGCAGTTCTTC.